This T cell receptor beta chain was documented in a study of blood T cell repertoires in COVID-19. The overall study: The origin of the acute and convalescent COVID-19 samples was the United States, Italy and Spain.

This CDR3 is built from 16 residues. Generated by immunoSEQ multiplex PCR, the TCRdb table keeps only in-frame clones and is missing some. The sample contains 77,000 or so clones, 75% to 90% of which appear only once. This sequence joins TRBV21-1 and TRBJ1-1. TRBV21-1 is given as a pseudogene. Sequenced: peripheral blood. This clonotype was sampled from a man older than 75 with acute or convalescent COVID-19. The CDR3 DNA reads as TGTGCCAGCAGCAATCTGGGGGGAGGAAAGAACACTGAAGCTTTCTTT. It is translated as CASSNLGGGKNTEAFF.